These 27 T cell receptor beta chains were all obtained from the same sample, sequenced in a study of tumor and adjacent non-tumor tissue in lung cancer (dated by TCRdb to 2017 to 2018). The library was obtained by multiplex PCR. The sequencer listed for this sample is Illumina HiSeq 2500. TCRbeta libraries were built by three rounds of nested PCR using primers (Table S4), following protocols modified from ARM-PCR. Using fastp at Q25 and MiXCR, TCRdb reprocessed the public reads and kept productive beta chains. Merged by CDR3 protein, the rows form single entries marked with the most common genes and DNA. The sample table shows around 80,000 distinct CDR3 sequences, and over 60% are seen once. In total, the top ten clones hold almost 40% of the sample. Bulk unsorted tissue served as the source for RNA extraction, and RNA quality was assessed using a NanoDrop ND-1000 and an Agilent 2100. Distant non-tumor tissue taken more than 3 cm from the tumor edge was used as the normal lung sample.

The sequenced material came from distant non-tumor lung tissue. The source is a man between 65 and 80 years old with non-small cell lung cancer.

Notes on this clonotype: The junction departs from germline at one end; a sequencing error may be responsible. The chain recombines TRBV6-5 with TRBJ2-1; tentatively, D is TRBD2 (5 bases). Germline CDR1 and CDR2: MNHEY and SVGAGI. This CDR3 is 11 amino acids long. DNA of the CDR3: TGTGCCACCAATACGGGGAATGAGCAATTCTTC. Its translation is CATNTGNEQFF.

On this clonotype itself: At one boundary the junction diverges from the germline segment, which might be a read error. V usage is TRBV5-5 and J usage is TRBJ2-5; unclear D gene. Germline V gene data show CDR1 as SGHKS and CDR2 as YYEKEE (reference sequence). This CDR3 comprises 13 residues. CDR3 in DNA: TGTGCCAGCAGCTTAGTCAATCCGAAGACTCAGTACTTC. This translates into CASSLVNPKTQYF.

Concerning this clonotype itself: One end of the junction fails to match germline, which may point to a read error. The chain joins TRBV6-2 or TRBV6-3 to TRBJ2-7, with 9 bases that match TRBD1. The CDR3 has 15 amino acids. Looked up from germline, CDR1 is MNHEY and CDR2 is SVGEGT. CDR3 region: CATSTKTGGSYEQCF. CDR3 DNA sequence: TGTGCCACCAGTACTAAGACAGGGGGATCCTATGAGCAGTGCTTC.

This clonotype rates as medium-sized. CDR3 sequence reads: CASSRSFSGVGGYNEQFF. The CDR3 DNA reads TGTGCCAGCAGTCGTTCGTTTAGCGGGGTCGGTGGGTACAATGAGCAGTTCTTC. The chain couples TRBV12-3 or TRBV12-4 to TRBJ2-1; 8 bases align to TRBD2. The CDR3 length is 18 residues. Unmatched junction bases numbered 16, after V lost 5 bases and J lost 4 bases.

About this clonotype: A read error may account for a junction end that differs from germline. The J gene is TRBJ1-2, the V gene TRBV6-1, with 8 positions matching TRBD1. The germline V gene encodes CDR1 MNHNS and CDR2 SASEGT. CDR3 length: 13 amino acids. CDR3 in amino acids: CASGEWTGIGYTF. The CDR3 DNA sequence: TGTGCCAGCGGTGAGTGGACAGGGATTGGATACACCTTC.

Details on this clonotype: This is likely a read error, given that the CDR3 carries no conserved phenylalanine or tryptophan at its end. The V gene is TRBV20-1, the J gene TRBJ1-5, with D uncertain. Germline V gene lookup returns CDR1 DFQATT and CDR2 SNEGSKA (reference sequence). V was shortened by 8 bases and J by 3 bases, with 17 bases between the two germline ends. CDR3 length: 14 residues. CDR3: CSPQILGDNQPQHL. The CDR3 coding sequence is TGCAGTCCTCAAATACTCGGGGACAATCAGCCCCAGCATCTT.

As regards this clonotype: The CDR3 ends on some other residue instead of the conserved phenylalanine or tryptophan, so this is likely a read error. It is unclear where the CDR3 begins or ends on the DNA, so no DNA is shown, and the CDR3 is as TCRdb lists it. The V call is TRBV11-2, the J call TRBJ2-7. Termini included, the CDR3 measures 14 amino acids. Germline CDR1 is SGHAT and CDR2 is FQNNGV. The CDR3 is CASSLVGWDGEKYL.

This clonotype turned up a few times. This may be a read error, as it is one base from a much larger clone. The J gene is TRBJ2-3, the V gene TRBV12-3 or TRBV12-4; no firm D call. This CDR3 comprises 13 residues. The V gene lost 0 bases and the J gene lost 3 bases, with 4 bases spanning the gap. CDR3: CASSLAVTDTQYF. CDR3 nucleotide sequence: TGTGCCAGCAGTTTAGCGGTGACAGATACGCAGTATTTT.

Remarks on this clonotype: Its ends do not fully match the called genes, so a read error is possible. The chain couples TRBV29-1 to TRBJ1-2; D might be TRBD1 (5 bases). Germline CDR1 reads SQVTM; CDR2 reads ANQGSEA. The CDR3 loop spans 14 amino acids. This chain's CDR3 is CRVDYPGQGSGYTF. The CDR3, as DNA: TGCAGGGTTGACTACCCTGGCCAGGGTTCTGGCTACACCTTC.

With regard to this clonotype: A junction end diverges from the germline sequence, so it may reflect a read error. This chain uses TRBV6-5 with TRBJ1-2, with no clear D. The CDR3 loop spans 16 amino acids. Germline V lookup: CDR1 MNHEY, CDR2 SVGAGI. CDR3 region: CANSNSHRPANYDYTF. In DNA, the CDR3 is TGTGCCAACAGTAACTCGCACAGACCCGCTAACTATGACTACACCTTC.

This clonotype was detected once. Germline is not matched at one junction end, which may reflect a read error. In nucleotides, the CDR3 is TGTCCCAGCACGCGTCGGGTAGTAAGCACAGATACGCAGTATTTT. Translated, it gives CPSTRRVVSTDTQYF. V usage is TRBV11-3 and J usage is TRBJ2-3; D is unresolved. Germline CDR1 and CDR2: SGHNT and YENEEA. There are 15 residues in the CDR3.

This clonotype occurred many times. V usage is TRBV20-1 and J usage is TRBJ1-1, with a weak D call TRBD1 (6 bases). This CDR3 contains 14 residues. V dropped 5 bases and J dropped 3 bases, with 16 bases sitting between them. The germline V gene encodes CDR1 DFQATT and CDR2 SNEGSKA (reference sequence). The CDR3 DNA sequence: TGCAGTGCTCCCAAACAGGGTCGGTACACTGAAGCTTTCTTT. Residues: CSAPKQGRYTEAFF.

The V call is TRBV12-3 or TRBV12-4, the J call TRBJ1-1; D is uncertain. V was trimmed by 9 bases and J by 3 bases, leaving 14 bases between them. This CDR3 region has 13 residues. This CDR3 reads CARTLEQYTEAFF. CDR3 DNA: TGTGCCAGAACTTTAGAACAGTACACTGAAGCTTTCTTT.

This sequence joins TRBV4-1 and TRBJ2-7, with a weak D call TRBD2 (6 bases). The CDR3 is 15 residues long. Between the trimmed V and J ends, which lost 4 bases and 13 bases, there was a span of 26 bases. CDR1 and CDR2 (germline): MGHRA, YSYEKL. CDR3 in DNA: TGCGCCAGCAGCCTTGGAGGGGTGAGGGACGGCGGGCATTACTTC. The encoded protein is CASSLGGVRDGGHYF.

Concerning this clonotype: An end of the junction differs from the germline gene, which may be a read error. The chain recombines TRBV11-2 with TRBJ1-1; D remains unclear. The CDR3 has 14 amino acids. Germline V gene lookup returns CDR1 SGHAT and CDR2 FQNNGV. The CDR3 region has the DNA TGTGCCAGCATCCGGACGACGGTTTACAATGAAGTTTTCTTT. This encodes CASIRTTVYNEVFF.

CDR3 residues: CRVGSYEQYF. CDR3 sequence (DNA): TGCAGAGTCGGGAGCTACGAGCAGTACTTC. The V gene is TRBV29-1, the J gene TRBJ2-7, with a weak D call TRBD2 (6 bases). The CDR3 runs 10 residues. Germline CDR1 and CDR2: SQVTM and ANQGSEA.

About this clonotype: One end of the junction varies from germline; a read error may be responsible. V usage is TRBV6-6 and J usage is TRBJ1-1; D is unclear. CDR1 and CDR2 (germline): MNHNY, SVGAGI (reference sequence). The CDR3 is 12 residues long. The chain's CDR3 is CVSSVPDTEAFF. The CDR3 DNA is TGTGTCAGCAGTGTGCCCGACACTGAAGCTTTCTTT.

This clonotype has just one count. A much larger clonotype is one base distant, so this may be a read error. The V call is TRBV20-1, the J call TRBJ2-7; D uncertain. The CDR3 is made up of 13 amino acids. Germline CDR1 DFQATT, CDR2 SNEGSKA (reference sequence). In nucleotides, the CDR3 is TGCAGTGCTCTGGACCCCTTCTCCTACGAGCACTACTTC. It specifies CSALDPFSYEHYF.

Concerning this clonotype: Germline is not matched at one junction end, which may reflect a read error. The gene calls are TRBV6-6 and TRBJ1-1; the D gene is possibly TRBD1 (6 bases). CDR1 is MNHNY and CDR2 is SVGAGI in the germline V gene (reference sequence). The CDR3 consists of 14 residues. The CDR3 protein is CAVDITGWDTEALF. In DNA, the CDR3 is TGTGCCGTAGACATCACAGGGTGGGACACTGAAGCTTTATTT.

Concerning this clonotype: One junction end disagrees with the germline gene, perhaps due to a read error. This chain connects TRBV6-1 to TRBJ2-6; 8 bases align to TRBD1. CDR3 length: 16 residues. The germline CDR1 and CDR2 sequences are MNHNS and SASEGT. The CDR3, as DNA: TGTGACAGTTCCGGGACAGGCCACTCTGGGGCCAAAGTCCTGACTTTC. It specifies CDSSGTGHSGAKVLTF.

This clonotype was recorded a few times. At one end, the junction sequence differs from germline, possibly due to a read error. The chain uses TRBV11-2 and TRBJ2-7; 7 bases map to TRBD2. Germline CDR1 and CDR2: SGHAT and FQNNGV. This CDR3 contains 15 residues. DNA of the CDR3: TGTGTCAGCAGCTTAGATCGGGGCGGGAGATACGAGCAGTACTTC. This sequence encodes CVSSLDRGGRYEQYF.

This clonotype was detected many times. This chain joins TRBV4-2 and TRBJ2-7; 9 nucleotides align to TRBD1. Losses at the gene ends were 4 bases for V and 5 bases for J; bases not matched to a gene: 12. Germline V gene sequence: CDR1 LGHNA, CDR2 YNFKEQ. The CDR3 covers 16 residues. CDR3 in DNA: TGTGCCAGCAGCCCAAGCGACGGGACAGGGCTAGACGAGCAGTACTTC. Its translation is CASSPSDGTGLDEQYF.

As to this clonotype: This likely comes from a read error, as the CDR3 has no conserved phenylalanine or tryptophan at its end. V usage is TRBV29-1 and J usage is TRBJ2-3; D is perhaps TRBD2 (7 bases). Trimming pared 8 bases from V and 2 bases from J, leaving 26 bases between. Germline CDR1 reads SQVTM; CDR2 reads ANQGSEA. The CDR3 length is 17 residues. The CDR3 is CSLFPYVIGGDTDTQYL. As DNA, the CDR3 is TGCAGCTTATTCCCATATGTGATAGGGGGGGACACAGATACGCAGTATCTT.

As to this clonotype: The junction shows a germline mismatch at one end, possibly a read error. V is TRBV12-3 or TRBV12-4 and J is TRBJ1-2; 8 positions agree with TRBD1. The length of the CDR3 is 14 residues. CDR3 nucleotide sequence: TGTGCCAGCAGGCCGGGACAGGTGAACTATAGCTACACTTTC. It yields the protein CASRPGQVNYSYTF.

The V and J genes are TRBV4-2 and TRBJ2-3; D is possibly TRBD1 or TRBD2 (5 bases each). Germline loops: CDR1 LGHNA, CDR2 YNFKEQ. The CDR3 covers 16 residues. V lost 4 bases to trimming and J lost 5 bases, with 19 bases between them. The CDR3 nucleotides read TGTGCCAGCAGCCTTTTGGGTATCGGGACGAAAGATACGCAGTATTTT. Protein product: CASSLLGIGTKDTQYF.

About this clonotype: The CDR3 does not close with the conserved phenylalanine or tryptophan, likely indicating a read error. V and J are TRBV29-1 and TRBJ2-5; D gene uncertain. The germline V and J ends were trimmed by 6 bases and 1 base, with 12 bases remaining between them. CDR3 length: 13 residues. Germline V lookup: CDR1 SQVTM, CDR2 ANQGSEA. The CDR3 loop is CSVTDCFQETQYI. The CDR3 bases are TGCAGCGTGACCGACTGCTTCCAAGAGACCCAGTACATC.

Notes on this clonotype: One end of the junction does not line up with germline, which may come from a read error. The chain has TRBV11-3 and TRBJ1-1, with D maybe TRBD1 (6 bases). This CDR3 has 15 residues. CDR1 is SGHNT and CDR2 is YENEEA in the germline V gene. The DNA for the CDR3 is TGTGTCAGCAGCTCCCGAGGGGGGATCTACATTGAAGCTTTCTTT. Its protein product is CVSSSRGGIYIEAFF.